This T cell receptor (beta chain) was sequenced for a study of shared clonotypes between healthy human individuals. Across the whole study: Those who served as donors were two women and three men between the ages of 18 and 49.

Each cell subset's genomic DNA was divided evenly among several immunoSEQ plates. The method was immunoSEQ multiplex PCR; TCRdb's version includes in-frame clones alone and lacks a portion of them. The sample carries a few hundred thousand clones, around 77% recorded once. The CDR3 sequence is 15 residues long. V was pared by 4 bases and J by 4 bases, with 17 bases between. Germline CDR1 and CDR2: SGHNT and YYREEE (reference sequence). The TCR sequence derives from a woman aged 40-49 years in good health. Some clones in this sample may be carry-over from other donors' samples. The chain is built from TRBV5-4 and TRBJ1-2, with a possible D match to TRBD1 (5 bases). The sample was PBMCs. CDR3 bases: TGTGCCAGCAGCCTTGAGGGACTAGGTACCTATGGCTACACCTTC. Translating it yields CASSLEGLGTYGYTF.